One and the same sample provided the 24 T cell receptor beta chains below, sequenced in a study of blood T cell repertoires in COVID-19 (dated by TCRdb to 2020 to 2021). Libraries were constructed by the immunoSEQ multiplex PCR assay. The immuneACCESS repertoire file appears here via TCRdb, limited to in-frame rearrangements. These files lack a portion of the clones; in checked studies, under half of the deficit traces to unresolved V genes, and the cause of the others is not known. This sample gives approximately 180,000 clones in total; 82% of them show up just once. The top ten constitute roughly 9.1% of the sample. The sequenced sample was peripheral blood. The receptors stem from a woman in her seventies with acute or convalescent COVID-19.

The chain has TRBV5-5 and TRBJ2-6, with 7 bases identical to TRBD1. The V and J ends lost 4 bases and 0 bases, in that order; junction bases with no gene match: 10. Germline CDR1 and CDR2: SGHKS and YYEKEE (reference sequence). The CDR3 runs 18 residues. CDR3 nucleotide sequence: TGTGCCAGCAGCGATCTCCGGGACAGAACCTCTGGGGCCAACGTCCTGACTTTC. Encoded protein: CASSDLRDRTSGANVLTF.

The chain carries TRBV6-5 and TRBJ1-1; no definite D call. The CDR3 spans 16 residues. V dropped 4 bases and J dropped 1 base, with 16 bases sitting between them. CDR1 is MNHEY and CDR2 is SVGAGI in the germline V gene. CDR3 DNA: TGTGCCAGCAGTTTCCGGGAAGTTCACGGGAACACTGAAGCTTTCTTT. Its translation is CASSFREVHGNTEAFF.

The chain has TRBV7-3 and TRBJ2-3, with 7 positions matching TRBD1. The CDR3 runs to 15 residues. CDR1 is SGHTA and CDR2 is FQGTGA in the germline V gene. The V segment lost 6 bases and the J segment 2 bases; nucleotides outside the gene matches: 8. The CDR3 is CASSLGGRSTDTQYF. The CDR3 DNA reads TGTGCCAGCAGTTTAGGGGGCCGGTCCACAGATACGCAGTATTTT.

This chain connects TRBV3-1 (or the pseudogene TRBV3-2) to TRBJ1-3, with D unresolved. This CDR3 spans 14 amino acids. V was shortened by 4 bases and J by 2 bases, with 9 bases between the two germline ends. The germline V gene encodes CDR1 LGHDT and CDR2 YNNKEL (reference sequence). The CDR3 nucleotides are TGTGCCAGCAGCCGAAGCTCCCCTGGAAACACCATATATTTT. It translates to CASSRSSPGNTIYF.

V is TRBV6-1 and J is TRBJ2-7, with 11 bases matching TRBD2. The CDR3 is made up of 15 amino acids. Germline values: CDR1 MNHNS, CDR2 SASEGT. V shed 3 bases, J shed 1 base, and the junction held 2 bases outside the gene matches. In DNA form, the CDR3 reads TGTGCCAGCAGTGAGGGGACTAGCGGATCCTACGAGCAGTACTTC. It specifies CASSEGTSGSYEQYF.

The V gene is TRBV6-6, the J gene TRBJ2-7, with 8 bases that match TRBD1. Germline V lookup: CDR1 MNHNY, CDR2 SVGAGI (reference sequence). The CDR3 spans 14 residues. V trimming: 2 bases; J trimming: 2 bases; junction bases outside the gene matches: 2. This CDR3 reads CASSYDRGPYEQYF. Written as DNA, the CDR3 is TGTGCCAGCAGTTACGACAGGGGCCCCTACGAGCAGTACTTC.

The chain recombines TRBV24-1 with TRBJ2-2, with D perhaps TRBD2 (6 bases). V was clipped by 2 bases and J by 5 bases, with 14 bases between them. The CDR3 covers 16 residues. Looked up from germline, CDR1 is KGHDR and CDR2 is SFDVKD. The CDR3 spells CATSDWSLRGTGELFF. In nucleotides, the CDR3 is TGTGCCACCAGTGATTGGAGCCTGCGGGGAACCGGGGAGCTGTTTTTT.

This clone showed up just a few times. The CDR3 DNA follows: TGTGCCAGCAGTGCCCCTGGACAGGTTCTGGGCGAGCAGTACTTC. Its translation is CASSAPGQVLGEQYF. The chain recombines TRBV2 with TRBJ2-7, with TRBD1 identical over 7 bases. With V trimmed by 4 bases and J by 6 bases, 12 bases remained unmatched. Germline CDR1 and CDR2: SNHLY and FYNNEI. The CDR3 is 15 residues long.

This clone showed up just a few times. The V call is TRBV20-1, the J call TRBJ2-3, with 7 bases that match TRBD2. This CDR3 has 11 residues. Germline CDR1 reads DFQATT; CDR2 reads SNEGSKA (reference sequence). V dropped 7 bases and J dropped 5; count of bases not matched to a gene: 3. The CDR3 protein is CSGSGGDTQYF. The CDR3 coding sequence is TGCAGTGGTTCGGGGGGAGATACGCAGTATTTT.

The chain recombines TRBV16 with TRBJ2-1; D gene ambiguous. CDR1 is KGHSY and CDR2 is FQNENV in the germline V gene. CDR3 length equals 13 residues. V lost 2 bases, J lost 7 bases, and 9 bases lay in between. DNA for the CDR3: TGTGCCAGCAGCCAACCGACTCGTAATGAGCAGTTCTTC. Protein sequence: CASSQPTRNEQFF.

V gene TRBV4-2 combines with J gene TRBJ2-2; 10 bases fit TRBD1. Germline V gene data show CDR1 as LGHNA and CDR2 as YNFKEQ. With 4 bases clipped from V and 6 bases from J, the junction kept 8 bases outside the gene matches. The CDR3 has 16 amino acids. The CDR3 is CASSLQAGTGAGELFF. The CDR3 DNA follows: TGTGCCAGCAGCCTTCAGGCCGGGACAGGGGCCGGGGAGCTGTTTTTT.

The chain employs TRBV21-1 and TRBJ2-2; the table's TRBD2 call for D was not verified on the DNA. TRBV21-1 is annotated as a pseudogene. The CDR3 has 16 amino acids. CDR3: CASSNSSRSGTGELFF. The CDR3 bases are TGTGCCAGCAGCAATTCGTCCCGGTCTGGCACCGGGGAGCTGTTTTTT.

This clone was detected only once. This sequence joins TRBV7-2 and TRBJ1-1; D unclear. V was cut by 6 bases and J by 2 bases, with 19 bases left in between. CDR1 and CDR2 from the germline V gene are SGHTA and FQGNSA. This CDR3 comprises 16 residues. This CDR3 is CASRRSPGNDNTEAFF. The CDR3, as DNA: TGTGCCAGCAGGCGCTCACCAGGTAACGACAACACTGAAGCTTTCTTT.

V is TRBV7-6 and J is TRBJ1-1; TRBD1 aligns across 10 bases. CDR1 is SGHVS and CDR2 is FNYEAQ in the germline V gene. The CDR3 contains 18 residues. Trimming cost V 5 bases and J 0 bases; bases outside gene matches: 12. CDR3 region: CASSRHGQGERMNTEAFF. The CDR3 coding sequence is TGTGCCAGCAGCCGGCACGGACAGGGGGAAAGGATGAACACTGAAGCTTTCTTT.

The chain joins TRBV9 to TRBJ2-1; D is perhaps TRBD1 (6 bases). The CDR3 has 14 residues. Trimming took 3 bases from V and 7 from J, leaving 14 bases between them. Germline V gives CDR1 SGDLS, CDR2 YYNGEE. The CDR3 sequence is CASSEGHAWNEQFF. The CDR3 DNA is TGTGCCAGCAGCGAGGGACACGCGTGGAATGAGCAGTTCTTC.

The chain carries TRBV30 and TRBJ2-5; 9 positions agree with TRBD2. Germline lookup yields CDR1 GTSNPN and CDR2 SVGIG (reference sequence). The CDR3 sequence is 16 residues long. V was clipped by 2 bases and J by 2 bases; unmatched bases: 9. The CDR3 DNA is TGTGCCTGGAGTCGGAAAGCGGGGGGTTGGCAAGAGACCCAGTACTTC. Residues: CAWSRKAGGWQETQYF.

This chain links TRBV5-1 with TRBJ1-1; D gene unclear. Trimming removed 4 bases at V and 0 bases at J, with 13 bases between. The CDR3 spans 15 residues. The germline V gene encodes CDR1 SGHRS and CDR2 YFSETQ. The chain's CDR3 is CASSIGLGMNTEAFF. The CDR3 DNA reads TGCGCCAGCAGCATCGGACTGGGGATGAACACTGAAGCTTTCTTT.

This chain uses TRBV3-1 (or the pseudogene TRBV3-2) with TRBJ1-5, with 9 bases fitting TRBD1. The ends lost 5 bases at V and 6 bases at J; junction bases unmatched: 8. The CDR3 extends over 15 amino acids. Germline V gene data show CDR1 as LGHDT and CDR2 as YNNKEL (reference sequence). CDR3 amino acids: CASSDRDRVGQPQHF. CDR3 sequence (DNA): TGTGCCAGCAGCGACCGGGACAGGGTAGGTCAGCCCCAGCATTTT.

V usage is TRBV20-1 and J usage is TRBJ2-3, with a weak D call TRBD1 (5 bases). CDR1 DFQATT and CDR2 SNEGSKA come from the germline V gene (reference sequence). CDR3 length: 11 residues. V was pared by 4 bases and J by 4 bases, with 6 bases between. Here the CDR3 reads CSATGPDTQYF. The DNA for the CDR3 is TGCAGTGCTACAGGGCCAGATACGCAGTATTTT.

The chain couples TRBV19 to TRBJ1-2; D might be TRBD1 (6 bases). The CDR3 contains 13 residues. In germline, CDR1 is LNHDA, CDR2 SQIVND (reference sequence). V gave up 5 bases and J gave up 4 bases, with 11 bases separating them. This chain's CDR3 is CASSLEGVYGYTF. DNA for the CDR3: TGTGCCAGTAGTCTTGAGGGGGTCTATGGCTACACCTTC.

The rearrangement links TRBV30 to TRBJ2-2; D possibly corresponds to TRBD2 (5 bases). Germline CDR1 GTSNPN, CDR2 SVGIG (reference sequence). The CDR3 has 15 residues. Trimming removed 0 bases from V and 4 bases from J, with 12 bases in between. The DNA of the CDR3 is TGTGCCTGGAGTGTATCGCTGGCGGGCACCGGGGAGCTGTTTTTT. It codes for CAWSVSLAGTGELFF.

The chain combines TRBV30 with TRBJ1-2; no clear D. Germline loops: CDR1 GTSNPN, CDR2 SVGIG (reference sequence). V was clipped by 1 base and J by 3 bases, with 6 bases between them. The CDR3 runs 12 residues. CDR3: CAWSGRDYGYTF. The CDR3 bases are TGTGCCTGGAGTGGCCGGGACTATGGCTACACCTTC.

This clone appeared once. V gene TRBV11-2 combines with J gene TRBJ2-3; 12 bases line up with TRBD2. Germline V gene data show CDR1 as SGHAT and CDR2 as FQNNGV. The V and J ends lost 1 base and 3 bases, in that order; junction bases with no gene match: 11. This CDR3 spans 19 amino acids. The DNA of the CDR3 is TGTGCCAGCAGCTTAGCCGGGTTCGGGACTAGCGGGTTTACAGATACGCAGTATTTT. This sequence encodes CASSLAGFGTSGFTDTQYF.

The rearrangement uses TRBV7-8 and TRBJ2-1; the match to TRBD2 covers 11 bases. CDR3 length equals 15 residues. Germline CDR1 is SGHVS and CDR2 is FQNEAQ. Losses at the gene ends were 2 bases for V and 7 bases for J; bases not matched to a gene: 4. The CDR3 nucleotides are TGTGCCAGCAGCTTATGGCTAGCGGGAGGTAATGAGCAGTTCTTC. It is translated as CASSLWLAGGNEQFF.